Below are 30 T cell receptor beta chains sequenced from a single sample in a study of blood T cell repertoires in COVID-19. The repertoire was sequenced with immunoSEQ multiplex PCR; TCRdb's copy has only in-frame clones and lacks some. Of tens of thousands of clones detected, about nine tenths appear once; the ten largest clones hold approximately 29%. Sequencing used peripheral blood. Receptors were obtained from a woman aged 80 or older with active or convalescent COVID-19.

The chain joins TRBV7-2 to TRBJ2-7; 8 positions agree with TRBD2. The CDR3 is 16 amino acids. V was clipped by 2 bases and J by 7 bases; unmatched bases: 13. The germline gives CDR1 SGHTA, CDR2 FQGNSA. The CDR3 spells CASSLRRSGGRQEQYF. In DNA, the CDR3 is TGTGCCAGCAGCTTAAGGAGGAGCGGGGGCCGCCAAGAGCAGTACTTC.

The CDR3 DNA is TGTGCCAGCAGCCACGCCCCGGGGAAGCAGTACTTC. Translation gives CASSHAPGKQYF. This chain joins TRBV12-3 or TRBV12-4 and TRBJ2-7; D may be TRBD2 (5 bases). Trimming stripped 6 bases from V and 8 bases from J, with 14 bases between. This CDR3 is 12 amino acids long.

CDR3 loop: CASSTGGSEAFF. The CDR3 nucleotides are TGTGCCAGCAGCACCGGGGGGAGCGAAGCTTTCTTT. The rearrangement joins TRBV27 to TRBJ1-1; maybe TRBD1 (5 bases). CDR1 and CDR2 from the germline V gene are MNHEY and SMNVEV (reference sequence). Trimming stripped 6 bases from V and 8 bases from J, with 13 bases between. This CDR3 has 12 amino acids.

The genes are TRBV4-3 and TRBJ1-5; 7 positions match TRBD1. Germline CDR1 is LGHNA and CDR2 is YSLEER. V trimming: 1 base; J trimming: 2 bases; junction bases outside the gene matches: 5. The CDR3 consists of 16 residues. The CDR3 sequence is CASSQGLDRGNQPQHF. CDR3 nucleotides: TGCGCCAGCAGCCAAGGGCTTGACAGGGGCAATCAGCCCCAGCATTTT.

This clone was recorded a few times. The chain recombines TRBV6-5 with TRBJ2-5; a possible D gene is TRBD2 (6 bases). The V and J ends lost 5 bases and 5 bases respectively, with 9 bases between them. This CDR3 has 12 residues. CDR1 MNHEY and CDR2 SVGAGI come from the germline V gene. CDR3 coding DNA: TGTGCCAGCAGTCGGAGGGCGGAGACCCAGTACTTC. Protein: CASSRRAETQYF.

The rearrangement links TRBV5-4 to TRBJ1-2, with 9 nucleotides matching TRBD1. Germline V gives CDR1 SGHNT, CDR2 YYREEE (reference sequence). The CDR3 spans 16 residues. V shed 7 bases and J 2 bases; nucleotides not matched to a gene: 12. The chain's CDR3 is CASRPGQGPANYGYTF. For the CDR3, the DNA is TGTGCCAGCCGACCGGGACAGGGTCCAGCCAACTATGGCTACACCTTC.

The V and J genes are TRBV7-3 and TRBJ1-1, with D perhaps TRBD1 (6 bases). The CDR3 has 14 residues. Germline V CDR1 and CDR2: SGHTA, FQGTGA. V was cut by 3 bases and J by 4 bases, with 12 bases left in between. The CDR3 DNA reads as TGTGCCAGCAGCTTTGGGGGCGCGGGCACTGAAGCTTTCTTT. It translates to CASSFGGAGTEAFF.

This clone is a singleton in its sample. This chain connects TRBV2 to TRBJ2-1; 7 bases map to TRBD2. CDR3 size: 16 residues. Germline V gene data show CDR1 as SNHLY and CDR2 as FYNNEI. V gave up 0 bases and J gave up 4 bases; unmatched junction bases: 6. CDR3 sequence: CASSEARGGKYNEQFF. DNA for the CDR3: TGTGCCAGCAGTGAAGCCCGCGGGGGAAAGTACAATGAGCAGTTCTTC.

The chain is built from TRBV9 and TRBJ1-4; TRBD1 is a possible D gene (6 bases). Trimming removed 0 bases from V and 6 bases from J, with 15 bases in between. The CDR3 length is 16 residues. Germline lookup yields CDR1 SGDLS and CDR2 YYNGEE. CDR3 in amino acids: CASSVGWGGFHEKLFF. The CDR3 bases are TGTGCCAGCAGCGTAGGCTGGGGGGGCTTTCATGAAAAACTGTTTTTT. The full variable domain, its missing parts supplied by reference TRBV9 and TRBJ1-4, is DSGVTQTPKHLITATGQRVTLRCSPRSGDLSVYWYQQSLDQGLQFLIQYYNGEERAKGNILERFSAQQFPDLHSELNLSSLELGDSALYFCASSVGWGGFHEKLFFGSGTQLSVL.

This chain joins TRBV9 and TRBJ2-3, with TRBD2 identical over 10 bases. The junction had 10 bases not matched to a gene; V was cut back by 0 bases and J by 0 bases. The CDR3 has 19 amino acids. The germline V gene encodes CDR1 SGDLS and CDR2 YYNGEE. The DNA of the CDR3 is TGTGCCAGCAGCGTAGGAAGATTAGCGGGAGGTTGGAGCACAGATACGCAGTATTTT. Translated, it gives CASSVGRLAGGWSTDTQYF.

V usage is TRBV6-5 and J usage is TRBJ2-2; 7 bases line up with TRBD2. CDR3 length: 15 residues. CDR1 and CDR2 from the germline V gene are MNHEY and SVGAGI. The junction had 8 bases not matched to a gene; V was cut back by 6 bases and J by 4 bases. CDR3 DNA: TGTGCCAGCAGCCTCGCCTGGGGGGGCACCGGGGAGCTGTTTTTT. This translates into CASSLAWGGTGELFF.

The J gene is TRBJ1-6, the V gene TRBV5-1, with D maybe TRBD1 (6 bases). The germline CDR1 and CDR2 sequences are SGHRS and YFSETQ. The V gene lost 4 bases and the J gene lost 8 bases, with 19 bases spanning the gap. The CDR3 is 16 amino acids. This chain's CDR3 is CASSADPGHVDSPLHF. The CDR3 nucleotides read TGCGCCAGCAGCGCAGATCCGGGACACGTGGATTCACCCCTCCACTTT.

This chain links TRBV4-3 with TRBJ2-5; 9 bases are shared with TRBD2. CDR1 and CDR2 (germline): LGHNA, YSLEER. The V segment lost 4 bases and the J segment 2 bases; nucleotides outside the gene matches: 8. CDR3 size: 16 residues. CDR3 sequence: CASSRGLAFFQETQYF. CDR3 DNA: TGCGCCAGCAGCCGGGGACTAGCTTTTTTTCAAGAGACCCAGTACTTC.

Only a few counts were recorded for this clone. The gene calls are TRBV10-3 and TRBJ2-2; TRBD2 aligns across 10 bases. Trimming took 6 bases from V and 3 from J; bases not matched to a gene: 1. The length of the CDR3 is 14 residues. Per germline, CDR1 ENHRY and CDR2 SYGVKD. The CDR3 DNA reads as TGTGCCATCAGGACTAGCGGGTACACCGGGGAGCTGTTTTTT. Protein product: CAIRTSGYTGELFF.

J is TRBJ2-7 and V is TRBV29-1; 11 nucleotides line up with TRBD1. V shed 0 bases and J 3 bases; nucleotides not matched to a gene: 7. The germline V gene encodes CDR1 SQVTM and CDR2 ANQGSEA. The CDR3 is 16 amino acids. CDR3 sequence: CSVEDFAGQGGYEQYF. In DNA form, the CDR3 reads TGCAGCGTTGAAGATTTTGCGGGACAGGGGGGCTACGAGCAGTACTTC.

The rearrangement joins TRBV27 to TRBJ2-3, with 8 bases lining up with TRBD2. Trimming at V came to 6 bases and at J to 5 bases, leaving 13 bases not matched to a gene. The CDR3 sequence is 16 residues long. Germline V gene lookup returns CDR1 MNHEY and CDR2 SMNVEV (reference sequence). In DNA form, the CDR3 reads TGTGCCAGCAGCAACCTACTAGCGGCCGTGGTAGATACGCAGTATTTT. Translating gives CASSNLLAAVVDTQYF.

This chain uses TRBV10-2 with TRBJ1-6, with 7 bases lining up with TRBD1. V trimming: 6 bases; J trimming: 6 bases; junction bases outside the gene matches: 8. CDR3 length equals 15 residues. Germline V lookup: CDR1 WSHSY, CDR2 SAAADI. CDR3 coding DNA: TGCGCCAGCAGACGAACCGGGACAGCTAATTCACCCCTCCACTTT. It encodes CASRRTGTANSPLHF.

The genes are TRBV6-2 or TRBV6-3 and TRBJ1-1; D might be TRBD1 (5 bases). This CDR3 is 13 amino acids long. In germline, CDR1 is MNHEY, CDR2 SVGEGT. V lost 4 bases, J lost 3 bases, and 9 bases lay in between. Written as DNA, the CDR3 is TGTGCCAGCAGTTCCAGGGTGCACACTGAAGCTTTCTTT. Encoded protein: CASSSRVHTEAFF.

This clone was counted a few times. The CDR3 bases are TGTGCCAGTAGTGGCAGGGACACAGATACGCAGTATTTT. Translating it yields CASSGRDTDTQYF. V and J are TRBV19 and TRBJ2-3; D possibly corresponds to TRBD1 (5 bases). V gave up 5 bases and J gave up 2 bases, with 8 bases separating them. Germline-derived CDR1 and CDR2 are LNHDA and SQIVND (reference sequence). The CDR3 covers 13 residues.

This clone was seen only once. One junction end does not reproduce the germline sequence, and a read error may be involved. This chain joins TRBV7-2 and TRBJ2-7, with 8 nucleotides matching TRBD1. There are 15 residues in the CDR3. The germline CDR1 and CDR2 sequences are SGHTA and FQGNSA. This CDR3 reads CASSLARGLQYEQYF. DNA for the CDR3: TGTGCCAGCAGCCTAGCCAGGGGGCTTCAGTACGAGCAGTACTTC.

This clone was picked up one time. The rearrangement joins TRBV7-2 to TRBJ2-4, with D tentatively TRBD2 (7 bases). In germline, CDR1 is SGHTA, CDR2 FQGNSA. This CDR3 has 15 amino acids. Trimming left V 5 bases short and J 9 bases short, with 20 bases between. The CDR3 DNA reads TGTGCCAGCAGCACTGGGACGAAACGGGGGGCCATTCAGTACTTC. Its protein is CASSTGTKRGAIQYF.

This chain uses TRBV25-1 with TRBJ2-1; 12 bases fit TRBD2. Germline loops: CDR1 MGHDK, CDR2 SYGVNS. V lost 1 base and J lost 9; bases outside the gene matches: 4. This CDR3 is built from 15 residues. CDR3 nucleotides: TGTGCCAGCAGTGAATTACTAGCGGGGGGAGGTGAGCAGTTCTTC. It translates to CASSELLAGGGEQFF.

The genes are TRBV7-8 and TRBJ2-7; D may be TRBD1 (5 bases). CDR3 length: 12 residues. Trimming cost V 5 bases and J 2 bases, with 7 bases left between them. CDR1 and CDR2 from the germline V gene are SGHVS and FQNEAQ. CDR3 DNA sequence: TGTGCCAGCAGCCAGGACACCTACGAGCAGTACTTC. Amino acid sequence: CASSQDTYEQYF. The variable domain in full, completed from reference TRBV7-8 and TRBJ2-7, reads GAGVSQSPRYKVAKRGQDVALRCDPISGHVSLFWYQQALGQGPEFLTYFQNEAQLDKSGLPSDRFFAERPEGSVSTLKIQRTQQEDSAVYLCASSQDTYEQYFGPGTRLTVT.

The CDR3 sequence: CASRREGADTQYF. CDR3 nucleotide sequence: TGTGCCAGCCGAAGGGAGGGGGCAGATACGCAGTATTTT. This rearrangement joins TRBV2 to TRBJ2-3, with D possibly matching TRBD2 (7 bases). The CDR3 is made up of 13 amino acids. V dropped 8 bases and J dropped 4 bases, with 13 bases sitting between them. Germline assignment: CDR1 SNHLY and CDR2 FYNNEI. Full variable domain (remainder filled in from reference TRBV2 and TRBJ2-3): EPEVTQTPSHQVTQMGQEVILRCVPISNHLYFYWYRQILGQKVEFLVSFYNNEISEKSEIFDDQFSVERPDGSNFTLKIRSTKLEDSAMYFCASRREGADTQYFGPGTRLTVL.

The J gene is TRBJ1-3, the V gene TRBV9; 9 bases fit TRBD1. The germline CDR1 and CDR2 sequences are SGDLS and YYNGEE. This CDR3 region has 17 residues. V lost 3 bases and J lost 4; bases outside the gene matches: 11. CDR3 residues: CASSADRDRVRGNTIYF. The CDR3 bases are TGTGCCAGCAGCGCGGACCGGGACAGGGTGAGAGGAAACACCATATATTTT. The whole variable domain, remainder taken from reference TRBV9 and TRBJ1-3, is DSGVTQTPKHLITATGQRVTLRCSPRSGDLSVYWYQQSLDQGLQFLIQYYNGEERAKGNILERFSAQQFPDLHSELNLSSLELGDSALYFCASSADRDRVRGNTIYFGEGSWLTVV.

The rearrangement uses TRBV19 and TRBJ2-2; maybe TRBD1 (6 bases). V shed 2 bases and J shed 1 base, with 8 bases lying between them. Germline CDR1 and CDR2: LNHDA and SQIVND (reference sequence). The CDR3 sequence is 15 residues long. In DNA, the CDR3 is TGTGCCAGTAGTATACCAGGGGAGAACACCGGGGAGCTGTTTTTT. Residues: CASSIPGENTGELFF.

The chain couples TRBV6-2 or TRBV6-3 to TRBJ1-2, with 7 positions matching TRBD1. This CDR3 is 13 amino acids long. Losses at the gene ends were 4 bases for V and 7 bases for J; bases not matched to a gene: 6. CDR1 MNHEY and CDR2 SVGEGT come from the germline V gene. This CDR3 is CASSFSDRVGYTF. CDR3 nucleotide sequence: TGTGCCAGCAGTTTCTCTGACAGGGTTGGCTACACCTTC.

The chain links TRBV5-1 to TRBJ1-2, with D perhaps TRBD1 (6 bases). The CDR3 is made up of 14 amino acids. CDR1 is SGHRS and CDR2 is YFSETQ in the germline V gene. Trimming shortened V by 4 bases and J by 5 bases, and 15 bases separated the two germline ends. The CDR3 loop is CASSTWPGAYGYTF. As DNA, the CDR3 is TGCGCCAGCAGCACCTGGCCAGGGGCATATGGCTACACCTTC.

The V and J genes are TRBV9 and TRBJ1-3; D perhaps matches TRBD1 (6 bases). CDR1 SGDLS and CDR2 YYNGEE come from the germline V gene. V was clipped by 0 bases and J by 0 bases, with 10 bases between them. The CDR3 is made up of 16 amino acids. CDR3 sequence reads: CASSVEDRPSGNTIYF. CDR3 sequence (DNA): TGTGCCAGCAGCGTAGAGGACAGACCCTCTGGAAACACCATATATTTT.

The CDR3 sequence is CASSLVVGGGTDTQYF. CDR3 DNA: TGTGCCAGCAGCTTAGTTGTCGGCGGGGGAACAGATACGCAGTATTTT. The gene calls are TRBV13 and TRBJ2-3; 7 positions agree with TRBD2. J was trimmed by 3 bases and V by 1 base; bases with no gene match: 7. From germline, CDR1 is PRHDT and CDR2 FYEKMQ (reference sequence). This CDR3 comprises 16 residues.